These 20 T cell receptor beta chains share one sample of origin, sequenced in a study of blood T cell repertoires in COVID-19. Some clones are missing from TCRdb's copy, which holds only in-frame ones; the method was immunoSEQ multiplex PCR. This table has about 150,000 clones, 80% to 90% appearing once. Material for sequencing was peripheral blood. The receptors here all came from a man between 65 and 85 years old with acute or convalescent COVID-19.

The chain employs TRBV19 and TRBJ1-2; D is unresolved. V was pared by 6 bases and J by 3 bases, with 14 bases between. The CDR3 consists of 14 residues. Germline V gene sequence: CDR1 LNHDA, CDR2 SQIVND (reference sequence). The DNA for the CDR3 is TGTGCCAGTAGGAGCCTTGGTCAGGACTATGGCTACACCTTC. It yields the protein CASRSLGQDYGYTF. The variable domain in full, with the rest retrieved from reference TRBV19 and TRBJ1-2, is DGGITQSPKYLFRKEGQNVTLSCEQNLNHDAMYWYRQDPGQGLRLIYYSQIVNDFQKGDIAEGYSVSREKKESFPLTVTSAQKNPTAFYLCASRSLGQDYGYTFGSGTRLTVV.

The chain joins TRBV24-1 to TRBJ2-1, with 10 bases matching TRBD2. Germline V CDR1 and CDR2: KGHDR, SFDVKD. With 10 bases clipped from V and 8 bases from J, the junction kept 25 bases outside the gene matches. This CDR3 has 19 amino acids. The CDR3 protein is CATSPGPSRSGREVDEQFF. CDR3 in DNA: TGTGCCACGAGTCCGGGACCCTCGAGAAGCGGGAGGGAGGTCGATGAGCAGTTCTTC.

V and J are TRBV4-2 and TRBJ2-7; 7 bases fit TRBD2. Germline CDR1 and CDR2: LGHNA and YNFKEQ. This CDR3 comprises 18 residues. The ends lost 0 bases at V and 4 bases at J; junction bases unmatched: 15. The CDR3 here is CASSQDQELALVGYEQYF. CDR3 nucleotide sequence: TGTGCCAGCAGCCAAGATCAGGAACTAGCGCTGGTGGGGTACGAGCAGTACTTC.

The gene calls are TRBV11-2 and TRBJ2-1; D is undetermined. CDR3 length equals 12 residues. Germline lookup yields CDR1 SGHAT and CDR2 FQNNGV. Trimming stripped 5 bases from V and 10 bases from J, with 12 bases between. The DNA of the CDR3 is TGTGCCAGCAGCACGACCCCGCGGGAGCAGTTCTTC. Its protein is CASSTTPREQFF.

The chain is built from TRBV7-2 and TRBJ2-7, with 10 bases aligning to TRBD2. CDR3 length equals 16 residues. The J segment lost 4 bases and the V segment lost 4 bases, leaving 10 bases of the junction unmatched. The germline CDR1 and CDR2 sequences are SGHTA and FQGNSA. CDR3 sequence (DNA): TGTGCCAGCAGCTCTTTTCGACTAGCGGGTTTATACGAGCAGTACTTC. Encoded protein: CASSSFRLAGLYEQYF.

This chain links TRBV15 with TRBJ1-5; weak D call: TRBD1 (5 bases). Germline CDR1 and CDR2: LNHNV and YYDKDF (reference sequence). The CDR3 is 14 amino acids. V was clipped by 3 bases and J by 3 bases, with 9 bases between them. The CDR3 coding sequence is TGTGCCACCAGCAGCGGACACCTCAATCAGCCCCAGCATTTT. Protein sequence: CATSSGHLNQPQHF.

This clone was observed once. V gene TRBV5-8 combines with J gene TRBJ2-7; D is possibly TRBD2 (6 bases). CDR3 size: 13 residues. Trimming left V 5 bases short and J 4 bases short, with 13 bases between. Germline CDR1 reads SGHTS; CDR2 reads YDEGEE. The CDR3 DNA is TGTGCCAGCAGTTCAAGCGGGCCGTACGAGCAGTACTTC. Its protein product is CASSSSGPYEQYF. Combining the CDR3 with reference TRBV5-8 and TRBJ2-7 gives the whole variable domain EAGVTQSPTHLIKTRGQQATLRCSPISGHTSVYWYQQALGLGLQFLLWYDEGEERNRGNFPPRFSGRQFPNYSSELNVNALELEDSALYLCASSSSGPYEQYFGPGTRLTVT.

This chain connects TRBV19 to TRBJ2-7; 9 nucleotides line up with TRBD1. Germline assignment: CDR1 LNHDA and CDR2 SQIVND (reference sequence). Trimming removed 5 bases from V and 1 base from J; junction bases left unmatched: 6. The CDR3 is 15 residues long. Here the CDR3 DNA reads TGTGCCAGTAGTGTATCCGGGACAGGGTCCTACGAGCAGTACTTC. Residues: CASSVSGTGSYEQYF.

The genes are TRBV4-3 and TRBJ2-7, with TRBD2 identical over 8 bases. CDR3 size: 15 residues. Unmatched junction bases numbered 3, after V lost 1 base and J lost 1 base. Per germline, CDR1 LGHNA and CDR2 YSLEER. The chain's CDR3 is CASSQGLAQSYEQYF. CDR3 bases: TGCGCCAGCAGCCAAGGACTAGCGCAATCCTACGAGCAGTACTTC.

V gene TRBV7-2 combines with J gene TRBJ1-1, with TRBD1 matching over 9 bases. Germline lookup yields CDR1 SGHTA and CDR2 FQGNSA. Losses at the gene ends were 2 bases for V and 7 bases for J; bases not matched to a gene: 8. The CDR3 contains 15 residues. DNA of the CDR3: TGTGCCAGCAGCTTAATGGACAGGGGAGGGGTTGAAGCTTTCTTT. As protein: CASSLMDRGGVEAFF.

This chain connects TRBV6-5 to TRBJ2-1; the D gene is possibly TRBD2 (6 bases). The CDR3 is 13 amino acids. Germline CDR1 and CDR2: MNHEY and SVGAGI. V was cut by 4 bases and J by 12 bases, with 16 bases left in between. The CDR3 loop reads CASSLRREHGQFF. CDR3 nucleotide sequence: TGTGCCAGCAGTTTAAGACGGGAGCATGGGCAGTTCTTC.

The chain combines TRBV19 with TRBJ1-6; 10 bases align to TRBD1. V lost 5 bases and J lost 10; bases outside the gene matches: 11. The CDR3 loop spans 16 amino acids. Per germline, CDR1 LNHDA and CDR2 SQIVND (reference sequence). The CDR3 spells CASSPGQGLRYSPLHF. The DNA of the CDR3 is TGTGCCAGTAGTCCGGGACAGGGGTTGAGATACTCACCCCTCCACTTT.

The CDR3 nucleotides read TGTGCCAGCAGCCTCCCGGGACAGGAGACCCAGTACTTC. Its protein is CASSLPGQETQYF. V and J are TRBV5-4 and TRBJ2-5; 7 bases map to TRBD1. Germline V gene data show CDR1 as SGHNT and CDR2 as YYREEE (reference sequence). V shed 4 bases, J shed 5 bases, and the junction held 5 bases outside the gene matches. This CDR3 spans 13 amino acids.

V and J are TRBV27 and TRBJ2-3; TRBD2 matches 8 bases. Germline values: CDR1 MNHEY, CDR2 SMNVEV (reference sequence). The CDR3 is made up of 15 amino acids. After removal of 5 bases from V and 2 bases from J, the junction contained 6 bases not matched to a gene. The CDR3 spells CASSLLAGFTDTQYF. The CDR3, as DNA: TGTGCCAGCAGTCTTTTAGCGGGATTCACAGATACGCAGTATTTT.

This chain links TRBV7-9 with TRBJ1-1, with D hard to call. Germline V gene sequence: CDR1 SEHNR, CDR2 FQNEAQ (reference sequence). Between the trimmed V and J ends, which lost 3 bases and 0 bases, there was a span of 8 bases. This CDR3 has 14 residues. DNA of the CDR3: TGTGCCAGCAGCTTCAAGGGAGTGAACACTGAAGCTTTCTTT. As protein: CASSFKGVNTEAFF.

The gene calls are TRBV6-6 and TRBJ2-7; no reliable D call. The ends were cut back, 0 bases at V and 3 bases at J, with 9 bases in the middle. There are 14 residues in the CDR3. Germline values: CDR1 MNHNY, CDR2 SVGAGI (reference sequence). The CDR3 spells CASSYSTLLYEQYF. As DNA, the CDR3 is TGTGCCAGCAGTTACTCCACGCTACTCTACGAGCAGTACTTC.

The rearrangement links TRBV9 to TRBJ2-5; TRBD2 is a possible D gene (6 bases). The V gene's germline CDR1 is SGDLS and CDR2 YYNGEE. V was pared by 2 bases and J by 2 bases, with 10 bases between. This CDR3 is built from 14 residues. The CDR3 coding sequence is TGTGCCAGCAGCGTGGGACTGCTTCAAGAGACCCAGTACTTC. Translated: CASSVGLLQETQYF.

This CDR3 is CASSLGLAGNIEQYF. The CDR3 DNA reads as TGTGCCAGCAGCTTGGGTCTAGCGGGCAATATTGAGCAGTACTTC. The chain combines TRBV5-4 with TRBJ2-7; 8 nucleotides agree with TRBD2. The trim removed 0 bases at V and 7 bases at J, leaving 9 bases unmatched. The CDR3 length is 15 residues. CDR1 is SGHNT, CDR2 YYREEE, per germline (reference sequence).

The J gene is TRBJ2-2, the V gene TRBV19, with 11 bases lining up with TRBD2. The CDR3 is 16 residues long. The V and J ends lost 5 bases and 2 bases, in that order; junction bases with no gene match: 4. The germline CDR1 and CDR2 sequences are LNHDA and SQIVND (reference sequence). The CDR3 DNA is TGTGCCAGTAGTGTTACTAGCGGGGGAAACACCGGGGAGCTGTTTTTT. Its protein product is CASSVTSGGNTGELFF.

The chain links TRBV28 to TRBJ1-1; D unresolved. Trimming took off 5 bases at V and 5 bases at J, with 15 bases between the two ends. CDR1 is MDHEN, CDR2 SYDVKM, per germline. The CDR3 has 14 residues. CDR3 amino acids: CASSKTGGWTEAFF. In nucleotides, the CDR3 is TGTGCCAGCAGTAAGACGGGTGGTTGGACTGAAGCTTTCTTT.